This T cell receptor beta chain came from a study of T cell changes during pregnancy in multiple sclerosis. The V end lost 0 bases, the J end lost 2 bases, and 10 bases lay between the germline ends. Germline V gene sequence: CDR1 GTSNPN, CDR2 SVGIG (reference sequence). The CDR3 totals 14 residues. Libraries were prepared by immunoSEQ multiplex PCR; TCRdb keeps only in-frame clonotypes and omits some of them. The sample has some 49,000 clones, about 90% seen once. The receptor was isolated from a female donor in good health, enrolled as a control in a pregnancy study. This sample comprised CD4+ T cells from peripheral blood mononuclear cells, obtained in the second trimester of pregnancy. The V and J genes are TRBV30 and TRBJ1-2, with D possibly TRBD1 on 6 matching bases. The CDR3 sequence: CAWSVPQGNYGYTF. The CDR3 DNA sequence: TGTGCCTGGAGTGTTCCACAGGGAAACTATGGCTACACCTTC.